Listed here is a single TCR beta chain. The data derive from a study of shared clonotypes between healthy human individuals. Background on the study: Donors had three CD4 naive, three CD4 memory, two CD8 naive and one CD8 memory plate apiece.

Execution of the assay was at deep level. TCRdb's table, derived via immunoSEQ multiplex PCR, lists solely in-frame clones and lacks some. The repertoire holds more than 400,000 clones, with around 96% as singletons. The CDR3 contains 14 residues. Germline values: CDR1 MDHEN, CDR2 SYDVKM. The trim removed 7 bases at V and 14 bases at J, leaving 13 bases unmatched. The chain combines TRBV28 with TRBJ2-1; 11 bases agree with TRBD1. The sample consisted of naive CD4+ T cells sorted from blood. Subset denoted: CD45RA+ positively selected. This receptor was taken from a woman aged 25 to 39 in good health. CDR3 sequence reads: CASTTGQGVGREFF. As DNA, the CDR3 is TGTGCCAGCACCACGGGACAGGGGGTCGGTCGAGAGTTCTTC.